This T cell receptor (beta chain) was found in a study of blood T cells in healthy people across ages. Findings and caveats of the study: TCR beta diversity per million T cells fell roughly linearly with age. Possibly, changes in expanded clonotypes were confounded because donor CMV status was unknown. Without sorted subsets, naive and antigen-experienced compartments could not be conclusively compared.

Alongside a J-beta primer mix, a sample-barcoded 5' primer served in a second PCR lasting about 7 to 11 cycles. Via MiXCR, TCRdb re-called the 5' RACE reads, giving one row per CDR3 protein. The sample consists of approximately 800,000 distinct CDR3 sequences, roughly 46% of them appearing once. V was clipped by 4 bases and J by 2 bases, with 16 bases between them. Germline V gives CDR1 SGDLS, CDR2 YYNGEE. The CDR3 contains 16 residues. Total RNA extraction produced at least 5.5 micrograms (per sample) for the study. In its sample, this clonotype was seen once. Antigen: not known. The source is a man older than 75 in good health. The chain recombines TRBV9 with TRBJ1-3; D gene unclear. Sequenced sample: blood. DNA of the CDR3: TGTGCCAGCAGCTTCTCGAGACAAAAGGCTGGAAACACCATATATTTT. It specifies CASSFSRQKAGNTIYF.